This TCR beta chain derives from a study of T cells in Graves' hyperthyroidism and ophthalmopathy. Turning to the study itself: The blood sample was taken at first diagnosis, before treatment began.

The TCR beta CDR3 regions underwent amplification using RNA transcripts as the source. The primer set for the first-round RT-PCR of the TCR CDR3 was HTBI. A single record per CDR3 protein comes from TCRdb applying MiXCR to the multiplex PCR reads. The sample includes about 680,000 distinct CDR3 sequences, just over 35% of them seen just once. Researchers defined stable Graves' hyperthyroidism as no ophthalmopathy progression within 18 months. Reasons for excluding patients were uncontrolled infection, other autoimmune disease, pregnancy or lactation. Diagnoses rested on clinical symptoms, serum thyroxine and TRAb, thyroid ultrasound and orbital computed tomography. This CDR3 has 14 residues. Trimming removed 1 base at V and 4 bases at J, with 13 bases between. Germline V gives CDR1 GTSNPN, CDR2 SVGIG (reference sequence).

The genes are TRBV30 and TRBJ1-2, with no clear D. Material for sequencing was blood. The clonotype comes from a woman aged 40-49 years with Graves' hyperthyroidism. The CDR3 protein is CAWSGVDFLYGYTF. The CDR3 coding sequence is TGTGCCTGGAGTGGGGTAGACTTCCTCTATGGCTACACCTTC.